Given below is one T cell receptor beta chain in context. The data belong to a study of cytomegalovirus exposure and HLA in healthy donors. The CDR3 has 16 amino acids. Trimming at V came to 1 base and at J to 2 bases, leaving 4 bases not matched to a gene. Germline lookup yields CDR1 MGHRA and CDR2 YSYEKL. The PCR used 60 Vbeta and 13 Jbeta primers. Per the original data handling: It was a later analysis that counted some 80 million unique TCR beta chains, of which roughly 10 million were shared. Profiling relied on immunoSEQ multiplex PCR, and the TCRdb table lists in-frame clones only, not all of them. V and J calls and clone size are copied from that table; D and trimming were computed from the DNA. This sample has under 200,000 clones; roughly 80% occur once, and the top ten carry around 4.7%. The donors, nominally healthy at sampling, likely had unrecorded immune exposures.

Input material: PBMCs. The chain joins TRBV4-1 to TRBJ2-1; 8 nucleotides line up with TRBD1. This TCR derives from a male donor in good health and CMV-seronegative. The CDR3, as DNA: TGCGCCAGCAGCCAAGTCCTACAGGGGGCCTACAATGAGCAGTTCTTC. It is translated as CASSQVLQGAYNEQFF.